This T cell receptor beta chain stems from a study of blood T cell repertoires in COVID-19. Deletions cut 5 bases from V and 4 bases from J, with 8 bases between. This CDR3 comprises 12 residues. CDR1 and CDR2 (germline): ENHRY, SYGVKD. Assay: immunoSEQ multiplex PCR; the TCRdb copy retains only in-frame clones and omits some. The sample consists of more than 110,000 clones, about 80% of them appearing once. Sequenced sample: PBMCs or T cells enriched from blood (not recorded which). This TCR derives from a woman aged 50 to 65 who had recovered from COVID-19. V gene TRBV10-3 combines with J gene TRBJ1-2, with unresolved D. CDR3 loop: CAISLTGYGYTF. CDR3 DNA: TGTGCCATCAGTCTAACGGGCTATGGCTACACCTTC.